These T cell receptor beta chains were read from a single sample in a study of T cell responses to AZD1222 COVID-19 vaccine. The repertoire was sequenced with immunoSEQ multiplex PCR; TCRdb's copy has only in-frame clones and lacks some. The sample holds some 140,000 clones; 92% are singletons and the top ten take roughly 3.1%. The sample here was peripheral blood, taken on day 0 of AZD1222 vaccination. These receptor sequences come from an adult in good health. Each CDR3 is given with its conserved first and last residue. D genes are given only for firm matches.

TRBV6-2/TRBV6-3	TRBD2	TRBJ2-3	CASSFPGLAPDF	TGTGCCAGCAGTTTCCCGGGACTAGCTCCTGATTTT
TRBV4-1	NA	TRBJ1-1	CASSQDRGDTEAFF	TGCGCCAGCAGCCAAGATAGGGGTGACACTGAAGCTTTCTTT
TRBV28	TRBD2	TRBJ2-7	CASTPGLAGSEQYF	TGTGCCAGCACCCCGGGACTAGCGGGAAGCGAGCAGTACTTC
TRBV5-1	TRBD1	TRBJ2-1	CASSFKGALENEQFF	TGCGCCAGCAGCTTCAAGGGGGCGCTTGAGAATGAGCAGTTCTTC
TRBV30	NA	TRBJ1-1	CAWSVAENTEAFF	TGTGCCTGGAGTGTAGCCGAGAACACTGAAGCTTTCTTT
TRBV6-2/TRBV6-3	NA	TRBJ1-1	CASSKLSELTEAFF	TGTGCCAGCAGTAAACTCAGCGAGCTCACTGAAGCTTTCTTT
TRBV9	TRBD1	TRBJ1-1	CASSVRQGATEAFF	TGTGCCAGCAGCGTCAGACAGGGGGCGACTGAAGCTTTCTTT
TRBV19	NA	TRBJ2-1	CASKLKGGPNEQFF	TGTGCCAGTAAGCTCAAAGGGGGACCCAATGAGCAGTTCTTC
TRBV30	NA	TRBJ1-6	CAWSPALYSPLHF	TGTGCCTGGAGTCCAGCGTTATATTCACCCCTCCACTTT
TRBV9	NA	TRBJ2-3	CASSVGSGHSTDTQYF	TGTGCCAGCAGCGTAGGTAGCGGACATAGCACAGATACGCAGTATTTT
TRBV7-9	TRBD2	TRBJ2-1	CASSLTSGGYYEQFF	TGTGCCAGCAGCTTAACGTCGGGAGGGTATTATGAGCAGTTCTTC
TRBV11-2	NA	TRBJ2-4	CASSLGRGHDLSVQYF	TGTGCCAGCAGCTTAGGACGGGGACATGATTTAAGCGTTCAGTACTTC
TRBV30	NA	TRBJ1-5	CAWSTYLSDQPQHF	TGTGCCTGGAGTACTTACTTGTCCGATCAGCCCCAGCATTTT
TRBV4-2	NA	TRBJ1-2	CASSQDRGNRYTF	TGTGCCAGCAGCCAAGACAGGGGCAATCGCTACACCTTC
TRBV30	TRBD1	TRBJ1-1	CAWTGGRNTEAFF	TGTGCCTGGACAGGGGGCAGGAACACTGAAGCTTTCTTT
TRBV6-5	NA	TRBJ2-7	CASSLRAGPSYEQYF	TGTGCCAGCAGTCTCCGGGCCGGACCTTCTTACGAGCAGTACTTC
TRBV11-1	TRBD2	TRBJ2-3	CATLAGGTTDTQYF	TGTGCCACTCTAGCGGGAGGGACCACAGATACGCAGTATTTT
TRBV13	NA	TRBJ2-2	CASSLGGAGRNTGELFF	TGTGCCAGCAGCTTAGGCGGCGCGGGAAGGAACACCGGGGAGCTGTTTTTT
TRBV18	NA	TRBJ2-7	CASSPLFGGGPNYEQYF	TGTGCCAGCTCACCACTCTTTGGAGGGGGCCCCAACTACGAGCAGTACTTC
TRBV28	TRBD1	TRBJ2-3	CASSLIGGRSDTQYF	TGTGCCAGCAGTTTGATAGGGGGCAGGTCAGATACGCAGTATTTT
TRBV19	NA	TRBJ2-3	CASSIREWRDTQYF	TGTGCCAGTAGTATCCGGGAGTGGAGAGATACGCAGTATTTT
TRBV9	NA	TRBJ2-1	CASSVGSGIYNEQFF	TGTGCCAGCAGCGTAGGGTCAGGGATTTACAATGAGCAGTTCTTC
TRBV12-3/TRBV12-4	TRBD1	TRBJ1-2	CASSMTGYGYTF	TGTGCCAGCAGCATGACAGGGTATGGCTACACCTTC
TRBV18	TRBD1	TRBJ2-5	CASSPDRARYQETQYF	TGTGCCAGCTCACCCGACAGGGCCCGGTACCAAGAGACCCAGTACTTC
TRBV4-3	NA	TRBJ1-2	CASSQVHGGDYGYTF	TGCGCCAGCAGCCAAGTGCATGGCGGAGACTATGGCTACACCTTC
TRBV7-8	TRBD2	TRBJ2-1	CASSLRTSGNYNEQFF	TGTGCCAGCAGCTTAAGGACTAGCGGGAATTACAATGAGCAGTTCTTC
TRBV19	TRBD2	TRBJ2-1	CASSVGAMTSRNNEQFF	TGTGCCAGTAGTGTAGGGGCGATGACTAGCCGAAACAATGAGCAGTTCTTC
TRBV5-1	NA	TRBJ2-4	CASSFKRDSTEAKNIQYF	TGCGCCAGCAGCTTCAAGAGGGATTCGACCGAAGCCAAAAACATTCAGTACTTC
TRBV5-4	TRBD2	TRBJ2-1	CASSLQRGGSYNEQFF	TGTGCCAGCAGCTTGCAACGGGGGGGCTCCTACAATGAGCAGTTCTTC
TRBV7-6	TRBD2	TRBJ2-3	CASSFVGGGTTDTQYF	TGTGCCAGCAGCTTCGTCGGGGGGGGAACAACAGATACGCAGTATTTT
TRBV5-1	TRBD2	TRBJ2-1	CASSLEGGLAGGYNEQFF	TGCGCCAGCAGCTTGGAGGGTGGACTAGCGGGAGGGTACAATGAGCAGTTCTTC
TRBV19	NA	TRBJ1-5	CASSTRNQPQHF	TGTGCCAGTAGTACCCGCAATCAGCCCCAGCATTTT
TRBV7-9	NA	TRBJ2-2	CASSLVQGELFF	TGTGCCAGCAGCTTAGTCCAGGGGGAGCTGTTTTTT
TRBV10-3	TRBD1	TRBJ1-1	CAIRTGAEAFF	TGTGCCATCAGGACAGGGGCTGAAGCTTTCTTT
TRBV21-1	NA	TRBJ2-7	CASSKARDRDHEQYF	TGTGCCAGCAGCAAAGCGCGGGACAGGGATCACGAGCAGTACTTC
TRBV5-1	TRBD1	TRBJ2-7	CASSGTGAYEQYF	TGCGCCAGCAGCGGTACAGGGGCCTACGAGCAGTACTTC